This T cell receptor (beta chain) originates from a study of blood T cells in healthy people across ages (dated by TCRdb to between 2014 and 2017). Some background on the complete study: In model experiments, template switching captured about one uniquely barcoded TCR beta cDNA molecule for every two T cells. The study measured age-related changes in TCR beta repertoire diversity using deep sequencing normalized with unique cDNA molecular identifiers. Donors were grouped into four age groups: young (average about 15 years), middle-aged (under 40), aged (around 60) and long-lived (less than 85). To avoid experimental bias, donors of different ages were spread randomly across the sequencing lanes. The study analyzed two additional independent replicas of 1 million unique cDNA reads from the same blood draw for two donors, one aged 18 to 30 and one aged 80 or older.

Donors were a few dozen systemically healthy Caucasian individuals from Russia aged roughly 6 to 100 years. Each donor gave approximately 9.3 milliliters of peripheral blood, collected into EDTA-treated Vacutainer tubes. Ficoll-Paque density-gradient centrifugation was used to isolate PBMCs, with at least 6.5 million per sample. Total RNA, at least 5 micrograms per sample, was extracted from PBMCs with Trizol reagent. For every donor, flow cytometry on a PBMC aliquot measured the percentage of naive CD45RAhigh/CD27high T cells. The germline V gene yields SQVTM for CDR1 and ANQGSEA for CDR2. Spanning cysteine to phenylalanine, the CDR3 consists of 12 amino acids. Only the CDR3 portion is preserved as DNA: 36 bases, with reading frame beginning at the first base. Results the study describes overall, beyond this receptor: There was a strong correlation between observed TCR beta diversity and the percentage of naive T cells measured by flow cytometry. Bulk unsorted PBMC profiling prevented conclusive comparison of naive and antigen-experienced compartments. Estimates of total diversity based on one million sequenced T cells were regarded as lower bounds and as underestimates. Compared with the aged group, more naive CD4+ T cells, fewer expanded clones and increased TCR diversity were shown by the long-lived group, suggesting age selection. Because the CMV infection status of the donors was unknown, age-related changes in expanded clonotypes may potentially have been confounded. Observed TCR beta diversity per million T cells fell roughly linearly with age, and a significant reduction was already apparent by age around 44.

Libraries were constructed by 5' RACE. The second PCR ran for about 6 to 12 cycles and used a J-beta primer mix along with a sample-barcoded 5' primer. A unique molecular identifier was introduced onto each TCR beta cDNA molecule by a template-switch 5' adaptor carrying 12 random nucleotides. Each sample yielded at least 2.5 million CDR3-containing paired-end reads. First-strand cDNA was synthesized from all RNA with the Mint cDNA synthesis kit, primed by a TRBC-specific oligonucleotide. After uracil-DNA glycosylase treatment, a first 18-cycle PCR used universal primers M1SS and BC2_uni_R on all cDNA. Per the source publication's procedure: Each sample was normalized by randomly selecting 1 million high-quality reads, each carrying a distinct molecular identifier. Reads sharing molecular identifiers were discarded rather than binned into consensus sequences. CDR3 identification, clonotype clustering and error correction used MiTCR with a Q25 quality threshold and the strictest error-elimination algorithm. A nonparametric unseen species model using Euler transformation provided a lower-bound estimate of total TCR beta diversity. The public reads were quality trimmed at Q25 with fastp and then assembled into clones with MiXCR by TCRdb, keeping productive beta chains. CDR3 protein sequences are deduplicated, and each keeps its most common genes and DNA. The authors' filters were not applied to this entry. This sample holds over 1,500,000 distinct CDR3 sequences; roughly two fifths were observed only once. Of the sample, under 25% falls within the top ten clones.

As to this clonotype: Its cognate antigen has yet to be identified. The record has no base qualities; no much larger clone is one base away.

The rearrangement joined TRBV29-1 to TRBJ2-1; the D region may be TRBD1 or TRBD2, each matching 5 bases equally. The J call is in doubt because the DNA end fits TRBJ2-7 better. This receptor was obtained from a human donor in good health. Sequencing was performed on blood. The CDR3 is CTGASSYNEQYF. The bases read TGCACCGGGGCTAGCTCCTACAATGAGCAGTACTTC.